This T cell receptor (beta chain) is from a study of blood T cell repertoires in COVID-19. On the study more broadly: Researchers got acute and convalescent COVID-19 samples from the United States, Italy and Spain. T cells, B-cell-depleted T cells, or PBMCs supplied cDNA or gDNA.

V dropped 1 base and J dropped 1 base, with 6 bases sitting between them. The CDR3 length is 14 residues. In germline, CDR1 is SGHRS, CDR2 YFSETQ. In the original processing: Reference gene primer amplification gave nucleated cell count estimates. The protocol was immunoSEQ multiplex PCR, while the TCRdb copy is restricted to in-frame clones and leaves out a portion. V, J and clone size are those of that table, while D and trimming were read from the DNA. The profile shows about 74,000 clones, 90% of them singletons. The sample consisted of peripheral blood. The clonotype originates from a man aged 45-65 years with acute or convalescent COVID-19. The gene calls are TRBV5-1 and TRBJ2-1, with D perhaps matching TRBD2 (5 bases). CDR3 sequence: CASSLSGSYNEQFF. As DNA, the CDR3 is TGCGCCAGCAGCTTGAGCGGTTCCTACAATGAGCAGTTCTTC.